The sequence of this T cell receptor (beta chain) was determined in a study of blood T cell repertoires in COVID-19. Original methodology: Amplification of reference gene primers was used by the study to estimate nucleated cell counts. Generated by immunoSEQ multiplex PCR, the TCRdb table keeps only in-frame clones and is missing some. The D gene and trimming were derived from the DNA, and the V and J assignments and clone size from that table. The sample includes about 30,000 clones, about 94% of them seen just once. V lost 0 bases to trimming and J lost 4 bases; unmatched junction nucleotides: 5. In germline, CDR1 is GTSNPN, CDR2 SVGIG (reference sequence). The CDR3 sequence is 14 residues long.

The specimen sequenced was peripheral blood. The sequence derives from a human donor with active COVID-19. The donor label of this sample is uncertain. The chain joins TRBV30 to TRBJ2-5; 7 nucleotides agree with TRBD1. The CDR3 loop reads CAWSVQGGVETQYF. The CDR3 DNA sequence: TGTGCCTGGAGTGTACAAGGGGGCGTAGAGACCCAGTACTTC.